The 20 T cell receptor beta chains presented below share a single source sample, sequenced in a study of response to subunit inactivated influenza vaccine. TCRdb itself ran the RT-PCR reads through MiXCR, one entry per CDR3 protein. The data show around 480,000 distinct CDR3 sequences, with 16% seen just once and 3% held by the top ten. Sequences were derived from CD4+ T cells sorted from PBMCs, sampled around 25 months after vaccination. Every receptor here comes from a man between 50 and 69 years old who received an inactivated influenza vaccine.

This clonotype was seen only a few times. The genes are TRBV20-1 and TRBJ2-5; D possibly corresponds to TRBD2 (5 bases). This CDR3 spans 17 amino acids. With 1 base removed from V and 1 base from J, the gap between germline ends came to 19 bases. CDR1 is DFQATT, CDR2 SNEGSKA, per germline (reference sequence). The CDR3 sequence is CSARGRLTRRTQETQYF. The CDR3 region has the DNA TGCAGTGCTAGAGGGAGACTAACCCGGAGAACCCAAGAGACCCAGTACTTC.

The J gene is TRBJ2-2, the V gene TRBV29-1; D unclear. The CDR3 extends over 12 amino acids. Germline CDR1 and CDR2: SQVTM and ANQGSEA. V shed 1 base and J shed 7 bases, with 7 bases lying between them. This CDR3 reads CSVEVSGGELFF. The CDR3, as DNA: TGCAGCGTTGAAGTATCTGGCGGGGAGCTGTTTTTT.

This clonotype was observed a few times. This rearrangement joins TRBV19 to TRBJ2-4; D ambiguous. Deletions cut 7 bases from V and 1 base from J, with 20 bases between. The germline V gene has CDR1 LNHDA and CDR2 SQIVND (reference sequence). The CDR3 sequence is 17 residues long. The DNA for the CDR3 is TGTGCCAGTACCTTTACCTATGTGCGAGCGGCCAAAAACATTCAGTACTTC. Its protein product is CASTFTYVRAAKNIQYF.

In this sample, this clonotype turned up a few times. V and J are TRBV6-2 or TRBV6-3 and TRBJ1-2; D gene unclear. The V and J ends lost 6 bases and 0 bases respectively, with 14 bases between them. The CDR3 consists of 15 residues. Germline loops: CDR1 MNHEY, CDR2 SVGEGT. CDR3 bases: TGTGCCAGCAGCCAGACACCTACTTCTAACTATGGCTACACCTTC. This codes for CASSQTPTSNYGYTF.

This clonotype was recorded many times. This chain joins TRBV5-1 and TRBJ2-7, with TRBD1 matching 7 bases. CDR1 is SGHRS, CDR2 YFSETQ, per germline. The CDR3 is 13 amino acids. Unmatched junction bases numbered 2, after V lost 4 bases and J lost 1 base. CDR3 protein: CASSRDRSYEQYF. The DNA of the CDR3 is TGCGCCAGCAGCCGGGACAGATCCTACGAGCAGTACTTC.

At least ten counts were recorded for this clonotype. CDR3 region: CASSHGGAKATGELFF. CDR3 DNA: TGCGCCAGCAGCCATGGGGGGGCGAAGGCCACCGGGGAGCTGTTTTTT. The V call is TRBV5-1, the J call TRBJ2-2, with D possibly TRBD2 on 7 matching bases. The V end was cut by 4 bases, the J end by 4 bases, with 17 bases between. This CDR3 has 16 amino acids. Germline V gene sequence: CDR1 SGHRS, CDR2 YFSETQ.

The chain recombines TRBV20-1 with TRBJ2-3; D is perhaps TRBD2 (6 bases). The CDR3 is made up of 13 amino acids. Per germline, CDR1 DFQATT and CDR2 SNEGSKA (reference sequence). V lost 8 bases and J 2 bases, leaving 14 bases between the germline ends. The CDR3 DNA is TGCAGTCCTCGGGAGTACTCCACAGATACGCAGTATTTT. Translating gives CSPREYSTDTQYF.

This clonotype was seen many times. The gene calls are TRBV7-9 and TRBJ2-2; possible D gene TRBD2, 5 bases. Germline loops: CDR1 SEHNR, CDR2 FQNEAQ (reference sequence). There are 13 residues in the CDR3. V gave up 2 bases and J gave up 6 bases, with 7 bases separating them. CDR3 sequence reads: CASSLTGAGELFF. For the CDR3, the DNA is TGTGCCAGCAGCTTAACCGGGGCCGGGGAGCTGTTTTTT.

This clonotype was counted ten times or more. This rearrangement joins TRBV29-1 to TRBJ2-1, with TRBD2 matching 7 bases. The CDR3 consists of 14 residues. Per germline, CDR1 SQVTM and CDR2 ANQGSEA. V shed 4 bases and J 0 bases; nucleotides not matched to a gene: 3. This chain's CDR3 is CSVAGGSSYNEQFF. The CDR3 coding sequence is TGCAGCGTTGCGGGCGGGAGCTCCTACAATGAGCAGTTCTTC.

This clonotype was counted only a few times. The rearrangement joins TRBV20-1 to TRBJ2-3, with D uncertain. Trimming stripped 3 bases from V and 2 bases from J, with 9 bases between. The length of the CDR3 is 13 residues. CDR1 is DFQATT and CDR2 is SNEGSKA in the germline V gene (reference sequence). The DNA of the CDR3 is TGCAGTGCTAGTAAGAGCGCCACAGATACGCAGTATTTT. Translation: CSASKSATDTQYF.

The table lists this clonotype with a few counts. V gene TRBV20-1 combines with J gene TRBJ1-2; D not resolved. Germline V lookup: CDR1 DFQATT, CDR2 SNEGSKA (reference sequence). The CDR3 extends over 13 amino acids. V was pared by 5 bases and J by 5 bases, with 15 bases between. This CDR3 is CSAVDMGSYGYTF. The CDR3 nucleotides read TGCAGTGCTGTTGACATGGGCTCTTATGGCTACACCTTC.

This sequence joins TRBV20-1 and TRBJ1-2; TRBD1 is a possible D gene (5 bases). The CDR3 length is 15 residues. The germline gives CDR1 DFQATT, CDR2 SNEGSKA (reference sequence). V shed 3 bases and J shed 4 bases, with 18 bases lying between them. The CDR3 DNA sequence: TGCAGTGCTAGTCGGGTCGGCAGGGAGGGCTATGGCTACACCTTC. The encoded protein is CSASRVGREGYGYTF.

J is TRBJ2-1 and V is TRBV10-3; 8 bases are shared with TRBD2. In germline, CDR1 is ENHRY, CDR2 SYGVKD. Losses at the gene ends were 4 bases for V and 9 bases for J; bases not matched to a gene: 11. The CDR3 has 15 amino acids. CDR3 sequence: CAISGAGAWRVEQFF. The CDR3 DNA reads TGTGCCATCAGTGGAGCGGGAGCCTGGCGTGTTGAGCAGTTCTTC.

This clonotype has a handful of counts. V usage is TRBV12-3 or TRBV12-4 and J usage is TRBJ1-1, with D maybe TRBD1 (5 bases). CDR3 length equals 14 residues. Trimming stripped 5 bases from V and 6 bases from J, with 16 bases between. CDR3 region: CASSAPGVRAEAFF. CDR3 sequence (DNA): TGTGCCAGCAGTGCCCCTGGGGTCAGGGCTGAAGCTTTCTTT.

The V and J genes are TRBV3-1 and TRBJ2-1, with 11 bases that match TRBD2. CDR3 length equals 15 residues. Losses at the gene ends were 5 bases for V and 3 bases for J; bases not matched to a gene: 3. Germline V gives CDR1 LGHDT, CDR2 YNNKEL (reference sequence). CDR3 DNA sequence: TGTGCCAGCAGCTACACTAGCGGGAGCTACAATGAGCAGTTCTTC. This translates into CASSYTSGSYNEQFF.

V is TRBV7-9 and J is TRBJ2-7; no definite D call. CDR1 is SEHNR and CDR2 is FQNEAQ in the germline V gene (reference sequence). The CDR3 sequence is 13 residues long. Trimming removed 6 bases at V and 7 bases at J, with 16 bases between. In nucleotides, the CDR3 is TGTGCCAGCAGTTTTAGTGAATGGGATGAGCAGTACTTC. Its translation: CASSFSEWDEQYF.

In this sample, this clonotype turned up many times. This rearrangement joins TRBV20-1 to TRBJ2-7; 13 bases match TRBD2. Trimming took 6 bases from V and 3 from J; bases not matched to a gene: 8. Germline V gene lookup returns CDR1 DFQATT and CDR2 SNEGSKA (reference sequence). The CDR3 is 15 amino acids. The CDR3 DNA sequence: TGCAGTGCCCCACTACTAGCGGGGGGGGTCTACGAGCAGTACTTC. It codes for CSAPLLAGGVYEQYF.

There are a few counts of this clonotype. The chain joins TRBV3-1 to TRBJ2-2; D gene ambiguous. Germline V gene lookup returns CDR1 LGHDT and CDR2 YNNKEL (reference sequence). CDR3 length: 15 amino acids. V lost 2 bases to trimming and J lost 0 bases, with 7 bases between them. The CDR3 coding sequence is TGTGCCAGCAGCCAATACGACGCGAACACCGGGGAGCTGTTTTTT. It translates to CASSQYDANTGELFF.

V usage is TRBV27 and J usage is TRBJ2-1; D uncertain. With 4 bases removed from V and 7 bases from J, the gap between germline ends came to 8 bases. The germline V gene encodes CDR1 MNHEY and CDR2 SMNVEV (reference sequence). The CDR3 runs to 12 residues. The CDR3 nucleotides are TGTGCCAGCAGTTCTGTCTCGAATGAGCAGTTCTTC. It encodes CASSSVSNEQFF.

This chain connects TRBV20-1 to TRBJ2-1; 7 bases are shared with TRBD2. This CDR3 comprises 12 residues. Germline lookup yields CDR1 DFQATT and CDR2 SNEGSKA (reference sequence). The CDR3 nucleotides are TGCAGCGCCGGGACTACATTTCTTAAGCAGTTCTTC. This gives the protein CSAGTTFLKQFF.